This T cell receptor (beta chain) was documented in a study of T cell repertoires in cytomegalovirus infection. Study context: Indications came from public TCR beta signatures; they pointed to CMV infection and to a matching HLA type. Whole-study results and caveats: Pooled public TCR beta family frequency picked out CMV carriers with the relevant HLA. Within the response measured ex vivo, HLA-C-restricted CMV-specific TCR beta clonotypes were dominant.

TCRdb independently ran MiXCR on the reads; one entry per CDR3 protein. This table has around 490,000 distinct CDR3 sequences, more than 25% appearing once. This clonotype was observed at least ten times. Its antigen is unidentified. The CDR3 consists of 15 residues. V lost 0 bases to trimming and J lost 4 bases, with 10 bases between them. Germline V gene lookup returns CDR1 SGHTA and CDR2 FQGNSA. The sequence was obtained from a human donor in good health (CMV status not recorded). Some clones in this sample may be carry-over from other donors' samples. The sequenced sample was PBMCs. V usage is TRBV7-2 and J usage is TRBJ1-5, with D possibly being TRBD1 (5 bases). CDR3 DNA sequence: TGTGCCAGCAGCTTAGCGGCAGGGCCTAATCAGCCCCAGCATTTT. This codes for CASSLAAGPNQPQHF.